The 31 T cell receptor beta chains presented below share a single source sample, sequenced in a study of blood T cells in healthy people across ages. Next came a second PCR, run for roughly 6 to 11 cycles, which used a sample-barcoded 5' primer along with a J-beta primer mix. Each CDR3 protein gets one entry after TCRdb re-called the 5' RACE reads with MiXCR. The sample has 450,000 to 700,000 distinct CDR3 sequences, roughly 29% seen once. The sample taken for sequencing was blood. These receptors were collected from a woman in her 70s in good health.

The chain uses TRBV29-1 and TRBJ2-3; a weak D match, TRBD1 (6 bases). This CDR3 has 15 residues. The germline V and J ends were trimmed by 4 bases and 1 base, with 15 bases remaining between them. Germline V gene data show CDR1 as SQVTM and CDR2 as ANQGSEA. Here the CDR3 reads CSVAGAGDRTDTQYF. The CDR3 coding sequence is TGCAGCGTTGCTGGGGCAGGGGACCGCACAGATACGCAGTATTTT.

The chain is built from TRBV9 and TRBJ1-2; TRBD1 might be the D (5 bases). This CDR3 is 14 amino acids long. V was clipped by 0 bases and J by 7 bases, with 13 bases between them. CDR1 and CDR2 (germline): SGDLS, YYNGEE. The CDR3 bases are TGTGCCAGCAGCGTAGCCCCTTCCGGGGGTGGCTACACCTTC. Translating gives CASSVAPSGGGYTF.

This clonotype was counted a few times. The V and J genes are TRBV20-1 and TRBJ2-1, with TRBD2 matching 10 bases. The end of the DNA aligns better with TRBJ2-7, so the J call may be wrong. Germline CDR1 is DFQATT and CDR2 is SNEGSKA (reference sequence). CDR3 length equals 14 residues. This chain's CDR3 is CSARLAGVTYEQYF. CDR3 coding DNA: TGCAGTGCTAGGCTAGCGGGGGTTACCTACGAGCAGTACTTC.

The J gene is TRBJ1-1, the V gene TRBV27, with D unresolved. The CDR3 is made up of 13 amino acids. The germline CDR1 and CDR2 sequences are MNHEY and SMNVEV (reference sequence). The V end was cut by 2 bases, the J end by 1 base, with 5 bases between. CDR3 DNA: TGTGCCAGCAGTTTAAAATCGAACACTGAAGCTTTCTTT. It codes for CASSLKSNTEAFF.

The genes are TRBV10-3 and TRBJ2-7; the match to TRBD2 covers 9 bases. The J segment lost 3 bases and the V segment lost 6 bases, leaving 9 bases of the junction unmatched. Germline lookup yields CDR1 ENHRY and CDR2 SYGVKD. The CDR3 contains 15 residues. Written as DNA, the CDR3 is TGTGCCATCAGCCACGAGAGCGGGGGGTTCTACGAGCAGTACTTC. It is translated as CAISHESGGFYEQYF.

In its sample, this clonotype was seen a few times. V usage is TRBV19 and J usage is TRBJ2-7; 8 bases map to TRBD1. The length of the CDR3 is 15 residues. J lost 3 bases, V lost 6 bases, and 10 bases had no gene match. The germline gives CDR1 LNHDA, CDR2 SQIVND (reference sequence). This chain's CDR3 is CASSERTGGIYEQYF. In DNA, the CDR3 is TGTGCCAGTAGCGAGAGAACAGGGGGAATCTACGAGCAGTACTTC.

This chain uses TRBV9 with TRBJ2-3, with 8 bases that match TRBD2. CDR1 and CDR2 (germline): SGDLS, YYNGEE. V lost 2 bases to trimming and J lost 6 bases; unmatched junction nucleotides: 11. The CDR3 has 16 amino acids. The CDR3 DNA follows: TGTGCCAGCAGCGTCGGAAGCGGGGGAATGGGGGATACGCAGTATTTT. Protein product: CASSVGSGGMGDTQYF. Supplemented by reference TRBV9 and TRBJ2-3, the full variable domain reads DSGVTQTPKHLITATGQRVTLRCSPRSGDLSVYWYQQSLDQGLQFLIQYYNGEERAKGNILERFSAQQFPDLHSELNLSSLELGDSALYFCASSVGSGGMGDTQYFGPGTRLTVL.

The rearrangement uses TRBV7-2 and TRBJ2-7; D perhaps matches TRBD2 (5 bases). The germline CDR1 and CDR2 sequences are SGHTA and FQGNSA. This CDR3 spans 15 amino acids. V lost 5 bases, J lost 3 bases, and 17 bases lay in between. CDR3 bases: TGTGCCAGCAGCGTCGGCGGGCTGCTGAACTACGAGCAGTACTTC. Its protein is CASSVGGLLNYEQYF.

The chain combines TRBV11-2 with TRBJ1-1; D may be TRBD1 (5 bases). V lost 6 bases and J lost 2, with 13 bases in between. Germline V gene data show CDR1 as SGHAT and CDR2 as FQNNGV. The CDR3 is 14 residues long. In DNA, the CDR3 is TGTGCCAGCAGGTTGACAGACAGTAACACTGAAGCTTTCTTT. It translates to CASRLTDSNTEAFF.

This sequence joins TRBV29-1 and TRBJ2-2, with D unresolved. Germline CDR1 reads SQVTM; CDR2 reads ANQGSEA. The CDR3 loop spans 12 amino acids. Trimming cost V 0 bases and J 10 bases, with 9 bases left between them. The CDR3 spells CSVEDLYQELFF. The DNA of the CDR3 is TGCAGCGTTGAAGATCTTTATCAGGAGCTGTTTTTT.

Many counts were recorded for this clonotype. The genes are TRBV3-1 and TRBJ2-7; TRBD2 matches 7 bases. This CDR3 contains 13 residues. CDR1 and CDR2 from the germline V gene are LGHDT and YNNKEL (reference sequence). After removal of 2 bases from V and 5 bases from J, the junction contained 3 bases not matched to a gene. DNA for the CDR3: TGTGCCAGCAGCCAATTCCTAGCGGACGAGCAGTACTTC. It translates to CASSQFLADEQYF.

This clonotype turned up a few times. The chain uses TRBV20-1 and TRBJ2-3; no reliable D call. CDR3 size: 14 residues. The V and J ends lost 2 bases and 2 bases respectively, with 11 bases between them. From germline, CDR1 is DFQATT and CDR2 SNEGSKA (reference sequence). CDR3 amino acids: CSARPPGFTDTQYF. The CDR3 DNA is TGCAGTGCTAGACCCCCGGGTTTCACAGATACGCAGTATTTT.

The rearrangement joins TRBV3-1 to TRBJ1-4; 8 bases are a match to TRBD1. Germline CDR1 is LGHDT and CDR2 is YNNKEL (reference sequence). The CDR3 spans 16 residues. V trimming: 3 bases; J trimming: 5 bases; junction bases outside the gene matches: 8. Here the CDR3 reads CASSQHDNRGNEKLFF. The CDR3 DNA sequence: TGTGCCAGCAGCCAGCACGATAACAGGGGGAATGAAAAACTGTTTTTT.

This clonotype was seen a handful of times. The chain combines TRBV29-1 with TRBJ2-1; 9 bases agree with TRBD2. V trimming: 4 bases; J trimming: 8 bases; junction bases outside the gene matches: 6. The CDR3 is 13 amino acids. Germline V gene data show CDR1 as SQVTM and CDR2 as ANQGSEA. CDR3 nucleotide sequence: TGCAGCGTTGGAGGGCGGGGGGGCGATGAGCAGTTCTTC. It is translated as CSVGGRGGDEQFF.

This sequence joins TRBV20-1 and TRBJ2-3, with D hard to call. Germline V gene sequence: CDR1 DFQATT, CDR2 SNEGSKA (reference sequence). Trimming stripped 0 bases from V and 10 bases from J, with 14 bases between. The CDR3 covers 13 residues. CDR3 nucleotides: TGCAGTGCTAGAGATACCTCCGGCTCTTCGCAGTATTTT. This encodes CSARDTSGSSQYF.

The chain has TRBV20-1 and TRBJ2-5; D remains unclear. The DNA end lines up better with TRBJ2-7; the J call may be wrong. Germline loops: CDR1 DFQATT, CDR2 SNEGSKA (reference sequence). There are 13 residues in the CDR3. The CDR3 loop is CSARPRQVYEQYF. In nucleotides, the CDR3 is TGCAGTGCTAGGCCCAGGCAAGTCTACGAGCAGTACTTC.

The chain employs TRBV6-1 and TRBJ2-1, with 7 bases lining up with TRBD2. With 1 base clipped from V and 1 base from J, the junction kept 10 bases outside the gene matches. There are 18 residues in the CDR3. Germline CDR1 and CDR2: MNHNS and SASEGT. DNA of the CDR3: TGTGCCAGCAGTGAAGAGGGCTGGGGACTAACTTCCTACAATGAGCAGTTCTTC. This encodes CASSEEGWGLTSYNEQFF.

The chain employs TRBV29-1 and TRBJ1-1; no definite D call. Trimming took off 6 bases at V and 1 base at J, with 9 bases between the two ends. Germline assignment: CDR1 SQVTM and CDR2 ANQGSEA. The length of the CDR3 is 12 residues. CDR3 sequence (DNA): TGCAGCGTCCATGGGAAGAACACTGAAGCTTTCTTT. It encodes CSVHGKNTEAFF.

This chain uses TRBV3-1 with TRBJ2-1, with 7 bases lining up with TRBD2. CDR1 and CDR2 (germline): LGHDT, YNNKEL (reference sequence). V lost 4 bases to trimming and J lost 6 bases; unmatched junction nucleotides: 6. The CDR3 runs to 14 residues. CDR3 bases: TGTGCCAGCAGCCGTGGACTAGAGGGCAATGAGCAGTTCTTC. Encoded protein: CASSRGLEGNEQFF.

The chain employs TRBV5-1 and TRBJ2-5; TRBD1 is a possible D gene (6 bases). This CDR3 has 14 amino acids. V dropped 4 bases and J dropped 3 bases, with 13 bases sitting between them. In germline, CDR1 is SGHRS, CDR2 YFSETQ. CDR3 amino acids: CASSQLDSKETQYF. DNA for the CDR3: TGCGCCAGCAGCCAATTGGACAGTAAAGAGACCCAGTACTTC.

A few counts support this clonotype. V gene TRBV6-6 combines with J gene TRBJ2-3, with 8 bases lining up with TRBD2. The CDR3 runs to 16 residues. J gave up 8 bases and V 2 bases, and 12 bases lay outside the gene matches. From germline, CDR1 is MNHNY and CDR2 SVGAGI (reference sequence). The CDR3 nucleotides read TGTGCCAGCAGTTACAGGACGGGGGGGCCCGGTGGTACGCAGTATTTT. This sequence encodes CASSYRTGGPGGTQYF.

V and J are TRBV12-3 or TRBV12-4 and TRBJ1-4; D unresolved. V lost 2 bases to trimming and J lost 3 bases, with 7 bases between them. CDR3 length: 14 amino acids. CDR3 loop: CASSLWAPNEKLFF. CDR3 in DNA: TGTGCCAGCAGTTTATGGGCACCTAATGAAAAACTGTTTTTT.

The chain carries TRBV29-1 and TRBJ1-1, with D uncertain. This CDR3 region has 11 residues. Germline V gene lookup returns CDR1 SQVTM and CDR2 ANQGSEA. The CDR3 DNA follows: TGCACCGCAGCCTTGAACACTGAAGCTTTCTTT. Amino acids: CTAALNTEAFF.

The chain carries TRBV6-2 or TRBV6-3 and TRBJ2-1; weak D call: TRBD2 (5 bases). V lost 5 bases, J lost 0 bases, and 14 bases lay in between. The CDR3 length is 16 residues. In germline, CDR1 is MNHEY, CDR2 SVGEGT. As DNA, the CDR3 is TGTGCCAGCAGTGATTTAGCGCCTAGCTCCTACAATGAGCAGTTCTTC. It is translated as CASSDLAPSSYNEQFF.

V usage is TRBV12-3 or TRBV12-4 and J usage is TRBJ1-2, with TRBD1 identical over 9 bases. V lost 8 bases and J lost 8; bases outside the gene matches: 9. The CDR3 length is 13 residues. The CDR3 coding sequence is TGTGCCAGCGCGGGACAGGGCTTTTTGGGCTACACCTTC. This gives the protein CASAGQGFLGYTF.

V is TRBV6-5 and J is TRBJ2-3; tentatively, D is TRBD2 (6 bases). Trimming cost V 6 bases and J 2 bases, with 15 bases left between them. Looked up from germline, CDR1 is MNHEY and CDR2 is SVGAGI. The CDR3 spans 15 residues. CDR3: CASSLLAPNTDTQYF. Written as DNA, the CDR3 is TGTGCCAGCAGCTTACTAGCTCCGAACACAGATACGCAGTATTTT.

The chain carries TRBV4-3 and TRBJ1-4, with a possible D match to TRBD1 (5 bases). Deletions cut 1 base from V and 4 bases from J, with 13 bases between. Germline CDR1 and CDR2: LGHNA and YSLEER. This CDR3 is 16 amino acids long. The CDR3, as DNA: TGCGCCAGCAGCCAAGTTGGGGGTACGGTTAATGAAAAACTGTTTTTT. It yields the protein CASSQVGGTVNEKLFF.

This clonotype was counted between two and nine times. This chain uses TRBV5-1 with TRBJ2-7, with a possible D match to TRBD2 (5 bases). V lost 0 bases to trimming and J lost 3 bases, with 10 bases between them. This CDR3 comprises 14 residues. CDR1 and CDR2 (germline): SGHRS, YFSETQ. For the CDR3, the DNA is TGCGCCAGCAGCTTGGAGAAGGGAGTCTACGAGCAGTACTTC. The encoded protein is CASSLEKGVYEQYF.

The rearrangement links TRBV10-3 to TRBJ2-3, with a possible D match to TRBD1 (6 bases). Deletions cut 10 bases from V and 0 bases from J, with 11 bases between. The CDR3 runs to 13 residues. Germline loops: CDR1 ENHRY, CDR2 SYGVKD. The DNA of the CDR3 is TGTGCCACCGGGACAACTAGCACAGATACGCAGTATTTT. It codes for CATGTTSTDTQYF.

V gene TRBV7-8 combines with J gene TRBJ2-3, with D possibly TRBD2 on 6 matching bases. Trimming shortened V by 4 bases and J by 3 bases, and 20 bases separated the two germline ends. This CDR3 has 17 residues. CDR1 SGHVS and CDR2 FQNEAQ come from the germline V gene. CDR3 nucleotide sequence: TGTGCCAGCAGCTCGCTGGTCACGGCGGGGATAACAGATACGCAGTATTTT. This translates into CASSSLVTAGITDTQYF.

In DNA, the CDR3 is TGCAGTGCCCTCCGGGGGGATGGAAACTATGGCTACACCTTC. This codes for CSALRGDGNYGYTF. This chain joins TRBV20-1 and TRBJ1-2; D might be TRBD1 (5 bases). This CDR3 has 14 amino acids. V was cut by 6 bases and J by 2 bases, with 16 bases left in between. From germline, CDR1 is DFQATT and CDR2 SNEGSKA (reference sequence).